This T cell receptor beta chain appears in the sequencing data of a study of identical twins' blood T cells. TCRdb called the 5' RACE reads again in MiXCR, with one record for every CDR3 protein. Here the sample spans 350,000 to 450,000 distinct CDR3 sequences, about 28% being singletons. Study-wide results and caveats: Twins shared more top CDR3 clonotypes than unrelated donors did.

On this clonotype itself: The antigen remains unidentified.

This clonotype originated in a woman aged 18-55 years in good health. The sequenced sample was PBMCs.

The chain's CDR3 is CASSHGVQRSASTYEQYF. The CDR3 DNA reads as TGTGCCAGCAGCCATGGCGTTCAGCGGTCGGCCTCTACCTACGAGCAGTACTTC. The J gene is TRBJ2-7, the V gene TRBV3-1; D perhaps matches TRBD2 (5 bases). This CDR3 spans 18 amino acids. V lost 3 bases to trimming and J lost 2 bases, with 23 bases between them. The V gene's germline CDR1 is LGHDT and CDR2 YNNKEL (reference sequence).